This TCR beta chain was sequenced during a study of cytomegalovirus exposure and HLA in healthy donors. Of note for this clone: Antigen specificity is unknown.

Unrecorded immune exposures were likely, despite nominal health at sampling. The germline gives CDR1 MNHEY, CDR2 SMNVEV (reference sequence). The V segment lost 2 bases and the J segment 7 bases; nucleotides outside the gene matches: 10. The CDR3 contains 15 residues. Use of 60 Vbeta and 13 Jbeta primers characterized the PCR. Assay used: immunoSEQ multiplex PCR; TCRdb lists only in-frame clones, some missing. The data show about 130,000 clones, approximately 10% seen once. Study results and caveats: As a later analysis showed, several of the most significant clusters appeared to be linked to common viral pathogens.

This chain connects TRBV27 to TRBJ2-7, with 8 positions matching TRBD1. The source material was PBMCs. The receptor was isolated from a woman in her forties in good health and CMV-seropositive. CDR3: CASSLAGGPPLEQYF. CDR3 nucleotides: TGTGCCAGCAGTTTAGCAGGGGGCCCACCTTTAGAGCAGTACTTC.